This T cell receptor beta chain was recovered during a study of shared clonotypes between healthy human individuals. Study-wide context: Donors had three CD4 naive, three CD4 memory, two CD8 naive and one CD8 memory plate apiece.

Per the original methods: Junction-only immunoSEQ data arrived without quality scores, meaning filtering differed. This table comes from immunoSEQ multiplex PCR, and its TCRdb copy is limited to in-frame clones, with some not included. V, J and clone size are those of that table, while D and trimming were read from the DNA. The data show hundreds of thousands of clones, approximately 95% seen once. CDR3 length: 13 residues. From germline, CDR1 is SGHTA and CDR2 FQGTGA. Trimming cost V 4 bases and J 0 bases, with 4 bases left between them. The sequence derives from a woman in her 30s in good health. The sequenced sample consisted of naive CD4+ T cells sorted from blood. This sample's subset: CD45RA+ positively selected. The chain recombines TRBV7-3 with TRBJ2-1; D is unresolved. The CDR3 DNA is TGTGCCAGCAGCTCCCGCTCCTACAATGAGCAGTTCTTC. Translation: CASSSRSYNEQFF.